The clone carrying this T cell receptor (beta chain) was counted a few times. Its specificity is unknown. This specimen comes from a study of T cell repertoires in cytomegalovirus infection. The germline V gene has CDR1 SGHTA and CDR2 FQGNSA. The trim removed 0 bases at V and 5 bases at J, leaving 5 bases unmatched. This CDR3 is built from 16 residues. TCRdb ran MiXCR on the reads and lists one entry per CDR3 protein. The sample has 370,000 or so distinct CDR3 sequences, approximately 30% seen once. V usage is TRBV7-2 and J usage is TRBJ2-1; 9 bases agree with TRBD2. The sequencing here drew on cultured PBMCs, taken from culture after CMV antigen stimulation. This receptor was identified in a human donor in good health (CMV status not recorded). Some clones in this sample may be carry-over from other donors' samples. The CDR3 sequence is CASSLASGRIDNEQFF. The CDR3 nucleotides read TGTGCCAGCAGCTTAGCTAGCGGGAGAATCGACAATGAGCAGTTCTTC. Variable domain in full (rest from reference TRBV7-2 and TRBJ2-1): GAGVSQSPSNKVTEKGKDVELRCDPISGHTALYWYRQSLGQGLEFLIYFQGNSAPDKSGLPSDRFSAERTGGSVSTLTIQRTQQEDSAVYLCASSLASGRIDNEQFFGPGTRLTVL.